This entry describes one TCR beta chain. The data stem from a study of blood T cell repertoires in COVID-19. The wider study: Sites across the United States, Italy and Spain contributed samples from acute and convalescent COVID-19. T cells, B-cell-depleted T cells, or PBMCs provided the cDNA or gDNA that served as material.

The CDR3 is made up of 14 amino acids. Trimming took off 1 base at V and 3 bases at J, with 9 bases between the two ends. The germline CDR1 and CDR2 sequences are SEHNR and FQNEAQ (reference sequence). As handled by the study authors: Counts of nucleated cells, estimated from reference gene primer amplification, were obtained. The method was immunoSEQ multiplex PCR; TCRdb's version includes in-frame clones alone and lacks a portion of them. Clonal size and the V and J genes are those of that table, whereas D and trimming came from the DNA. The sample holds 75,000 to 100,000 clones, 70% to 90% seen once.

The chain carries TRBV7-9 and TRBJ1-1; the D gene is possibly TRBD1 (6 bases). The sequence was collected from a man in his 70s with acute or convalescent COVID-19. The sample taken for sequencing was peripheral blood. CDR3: CASSLVGGYTEAFF. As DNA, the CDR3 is TGTGCCAGCAGCTTAGTTGGGGGCTACACTGAAGCTTTCTTT.